This T cell receptor (beta chain) is drawn from a study of blood T cell repertoires in COVID-19. Study-level background: COVID-19 samples, acute and convalescent, were from the United States, Italy and Spain. T cells, B-cell-depleted T cells, or PBMCs provided the cDNA or gDNA that served as material.

As processed by the authors: How many nucleated cells were present was estimated from reference gene primer amplification. Assay used: immunoSEQ multiplex PCR; TCRdb lists only in-frame clones, some missing. Clonal size and the V and J genes are those of that table, whereas D and trimming came from the DNA. The table has more than 150,000 clones, roughly 86% seen once; the top ten hold 2% to 3%. The CDR3 runs to 15 residues. V was cut by 8 bases and J by 8 bases, with 21 bases left in between. Germline V CDR1 and CDR2: SNHLY, FYNNEI. This chain joins TRBV2 and TRBJ1-4, with D possibly being TRBD1 (5 bases). What was sequenced was peripheral blood. The sequence was collected from a man aged 35 to 55 with active or convalescent COVID-19. The CDR3 nucleotides read TGTGCCAGCGGACCGGATTCAGGGAGGGCCGAAAAACTGTTTTTT. Protein sequence: CASGPDSGRAEKLFF. Together with reference TRBV2 and TRBJ1-4, the CDR3 gives the full variable domain: EPEVTQTPSHQVTQMGQEVILRCVPISNHLYFYWYRQILGQKVEFLVSFYNNEISEKSEIFDDQFSVERPDGSNFTLKIRSTKLEDSAMYFCASGPDSGRAEKLFFGSGTQLSVL.